Below are 27 T cell receptor delta chains sequenced from a single sample in a study of Vδ1+ human thymocytes. Study-wide points: Thymic TRG and TRD repertoires appeared highly polyclonal, with Gaussian CDR3 length distributions.

Their target antigens are unknown. Extracted RNA was reverse transcribed into cDNA. The CDR3 regions were amplified by multiplex PCR from V-gene primers to a constant-region primer. TCRdb re-called the multiplex PCR reads with CATT. Among about 27,000 delta-chain clones, around 7.7% were seen once, and the ten largest hold 0.8% to 1%. Input material: Vdelta1+ gamma-delta thymocytes from the thymus. Subset denoted: FACS-sorted CD3+ TCRalphabeta- TCRVdelta1+ TCRVdelta2- thymocytes. The origin of the receptors is a girl under two years old who had congenital heart surgery.

Concerning this clone itself: The same CDR3 also results from other DNA sequences found in this sample. The chain carries TRDV1 and TRDJ1, with D possibly matching TRDD3 (5 bases). The CDR3 spans 15 residues. Per germline, CDR1 TSWWSYY and CDR2 QGS. V lost 2 bases and J 2 bases, leaving 12 bases between the germline ends. The CDR3 DNA reads TGTGCTCTTGGGGAAGGGGACTTTGAAACCGATAAACTCATCTTT. Translating gives CALGEGDFETDKLIF.

This clone was counted between two and nine times. The rearrangement links TRDV1 to TRDJ1; 8 bases match TRDD3. The CDR3 has 16 amino acids. From germline, CDR1 is TSWWSYY and CDR2 QGS. Germline trimming cut 3 bases from V and 8 bases from J; bases unmatched to any gene: 14. The CDR3 protein is CALGDQCTGGHNKLIF. The CDR3 DNA reads as TGTGCTCTTGGGGACCAATGTACTGGGGGGCATAACAAACTCATCTTT.

A note on this clone: This may arise from a read error, as a much more abundant clone is one base away. J is TRDJ2 and V is TRDV2; 8 bases fit TRDD3. CDR1 is GEAIGNYY, CDR2 EKD, per germline. This CDR3 has 15 residues. Losses at the gene ends were 3 bases for V and 3 bases for J; bases not matched to a gene: 5. The chain's CDR3 is CACDVLGGVTAQLFF. The CDR3 DNA reads TGTGCCTGTGACGTACTGGGGGGCGTGACAGCACAACTCTTCTTT.

This clone was detected only a few times. It may be a read error: a sequence one base away is much more abundant. Other DNA sequences in the sample encode the same CDR3. V is TRDV2 and J is TRDJ1; D call uncertain. CDR1 and CDR2 from the germline V gene are GEAIGNYY and EKD. This CDR3 has 14 amino acids. Trimming took 0 bases from V and 3 from J, leaving 10 bases between them. Here the CDR3 reads CACDTVGDADKLIF. The DNA of the CDR3 is TGTGCCTGTGACACCGTTGGCGACGCCGATAAACTCATCTTT.

V gene TRDV1 combines with J gene TRDJ1, with D maybe TRDD3 (6 bases). This CDR3 is built from 21 residues. Trimming took off 0 bases at V and 8 bases at J, with 34 bases between the two ends. Germline CDR1 reads TSWWSYY; CDR2 reads QGS. The CDR3 sequence is CALGELEQPPTLWGSRVKLIF. The CDR3 coding sequence is TGTGCTCTTGGGGAACTAGAACAGCCACCCACACTATGGGGGTCACGAGTAAAACTCATCTTT.

The chain recombines TRDV1 with TRDJ1; TRDD3 agrees at 8 bases. The CDR3 is made up of 18 amino acids. The V and J ends lost 0 bases and 10 bases, in that order; junction bases with no gene match: 19. Germline assignment: CDR1 TSWWSYY and CDR2 QGS. CDR3 sequence (DNA): TGTGCTCTTGGGGAACTCGGGCCTACGTTAGTCTGGGGGAGCGTACTCATCTTT. This sequence encodes CALGELGPTLVWGSVLIF.

This clone is labeled medium-sized. V usage is TRDV2 and J usage is TRDJ2; 13 bases match TRDD3. CDR1 and CDR2 from the germline V gene are GEAIGNYY and EKD. The J segment lost 4 bases and the V segment lost 0 bases, leaving 7 bases of the junction unmatched. The CDR3 length is 18 residues. As DNA, the CDR3 is TGTGCCTGTGACACCATACTGGGGGATACGCGTAGGACAGCACAACTCTTCTTT. Encoded protein: CACDTILGDTRRTAQLFF.

The chain joins TRDV1 to TRDJ1; the D gene is possibly TRDD3 (8 bases). The CDR3 runs 21 residues. Germline CDR1 and CDR2: TSWWSYY and QGS. Trimming cost V 3 bases and J 2 bases, with 31 bases left between them. The CDR3 nucleotides are TGTGCTCTTGGGGAGCTTCCTAGTGTGGGATACGCCTTGGGGGGGACCGATAAACTCATCTTT. Amino acid sequence: CALGELPSVGYALGGTDKLIF.

V and J are TRDV1 and TRDJ1; D gene ambiguous. The J gene, missing from TCRdb, was assigned here through DNA to germline matching. V was cut by 0 bases and J by 0 bases, with 14 bases left in between. CDR3 length: 17 amino acids. The germline V gene has CDR1 TSWWSYY and CDR2 QGS. The CDR3 reads CALGELRRPSYTDKLIF. CDR3 nucleotides: TGTGCTCTTGGGGAACTTCGACGACCCTCGTACACCGATAAACTCATCTTT.

The V call is TRDV3, the J call TRDJ1; 8 bases match TRDD3. With 5 bases clipped from V and 4 bases from J, the junction kept 12 bases outside the gene matches. The germline V gene has CDR1 TVYSNPD and CDR2 GDNSRS (reference sequence). CDR3 length: 14 amino acids. CDR3: CASLTGGTNDKLIF. The DNA of the CDR3 is TGTGCCAGTCTCACTGGGGGGACTAACGATAAACTCATCTTT.

The chain combines TRDV1 with TRDJ1; D is undetermined. The CDR3 consists of 17 residues. Germline V gene sequence: CDR1 TSWWSYY, CDR2 QGS. Trimming pared 4 bases from V and 0 bases from J, leaving 18 bases between. The CDR3 coding sequence is TGTGCTCTTGGGGCCTCCATCTCTGCCTCAGACACCGATAAACTCATCTTT. It specifies CALGASISASDTDKLIF.

The chain combines TRDV1 with TRDJ1, with 9 nucleotides matching TRDD2. This CDR3 has 22 amino acids. Germline CDR1 TSWWSYY, CDR2 QGS. Germline trimming cut 1 base from V and 5 bases from J; bases unmatched to any gene: 26. CDR3 sequence reads: CALGERQAFKTFLRSGRDKLIF. The CDR3 nucleotides are TGTGCTCTTGGGGAACGCCAGGCTTTTAAGACCTTCCTACGCTCGGGGAGGGATAAACTCATCTTT.

This clone was counted a few times. The chain carries TRDV1 and TRDJ1; TRDD2 aligns across 8 bases. The CDR3 consists of 20 residues. V lost 0 bases, J lost 0 bases, and 15 bases stayed unmatched. Per the germline V gene, CDR1 is TSWWSYY and CDR2 is QGS. The CDR3 is CALGELPSLPKGGYTDKLIF. CDR3 in DNA: TGTGCTCTTGGGGAACTCCCCTCCCTTCCTAAAGGGGGCTACACCGATAAACTCATCTTT.

This clone has more than one count but fewer than ten. This chain joins TRDV1 and TRDJ1; 7 nucleotides agree with TRDD2. This CDR3 contains 20 residues. Trimming took 2 bases from V and 0 from J; bases not matched to a gene: 18. Germline V gene lookup returns CDR1 TSWWSYY and CDR2 QGS. The DNA for the CDR3 is TGTGCTCTTGGGGAATGTATTTCCCTTCCTGGGCCCTGGAACACCGATAAACTCATCTTT. It encodes CALGECISLPGPWNTDKLIF.

This rearrangement joins TRDV1 to TRDJ1, with D perhaps matching TRDD2 or TRDD3 (5 bases each). This CDR3 is built from 21 residues. The V gene's germline CDR1 is TSWWSYY and CDR2 QGS. The V gene lost 4 bases and the J gene lost 0 bases, with 30 bases spanning the gap. Written as DNA, the CDR3 is TGTGCTCTTGGGGGATCCTTCGAAGGGTATACGCGTGAGGGGAACACCGATAAACTCATCTTT. This translates into CALGGSFEGYTREGNTDKLIF.

This chain connects TRDV1 to TRDJ1; no definite D call. Germline V gives CDR1 TSWWSYY, CDR2 QGS. The CDR3 contains 16 residues. Trimming left V 4 bases short and J 0 bases short, with 15 bases between. The CDR3 spells CALGGDAHEYTDKLIF. The CDR3 DNA follows: TGTGCTCTTGGGGGAGACGCCCACGAATACACCGATAAACTCATCTTT.

The chain carries TRDV1 and TRDJ1; maybe TRDD2 (8 bases). TCRdb offers no J gene call, so here the DNA was matched to germline to obtain one. Trimming stripped 4 bases from V and 6 bases from J, with 27 bases between. The CDR3 loop spans 18 amino acids. Germline lookup yields CDR1 TSWWSYY and CDR2 QGS. Here the CDR3 reads CALGAAFLSSGGRNKLIF. The CDR3 coding sequence is TGTGCTCTTGGGGCCGCCTTCCTATCAAGTGGGGGAAGGAATAAACTCATCTTT.

The gene calls are TRDV1 and TRDJ1, with 10 bases aligning to TRDD3. Germline CDR1 is TSWWSYY and CDR2 is QGS. With 0 bases clipped from V and 5 bases from J, the junction kept 18 bases outside the gene matches. This CDR3 is built from 20 residues. The chain's CDR3 is CALGELVSTSRGIRRDKLIF. CDR3 nucleotides: TGTGCTCTTGGGGAACTAGTTAGTACCTCCCGGGGGATACGCAGGGATAAACTCATCTTT.

This clone was detected a few times. The V call is TRDV1, the J call TRDJ1; TRDD3 matches 13 bases. CDR3 length equals 24 residues. The V gene's germline CDR1 is TSWWSYY and CDR2 QGS. V lost 4 bases to trimming and J lost 7 bases; unmatched junction nucleotides: 33. CDR3 sequence (DNA): TGTGCTCTTGGGGCGACCCTTGCGGACAGGGACACTGGGGGATACGCGCCCCTCCAGGGTAAACTCATCTTT. It translates to CALGATLADRDTGGYAPLQGKLIF.

This clone has just a few counts. The genes are TRDV1 and TRDJ1; unclear D gene. Germline V lookup: CDR1 TSWWSYY, CDR2 QGS. V lost 5 bases to trimming and J lost 0 bases, with 13 bases between them. The CDR3 runs 15 residues. CDR3 DNA: TGTGCTCTTGGGCAATATTCCGGGTACACCGATAAACTCATCTTT. Encoded protein: CALGQYSGYTDKLIF.

This clone was counted only a few times. This sequence joins TRDV1 and TRDJ1; 10 bases agree with TRDD3. CDR3 length: 15 residues. Germline trimming cut 9 bases from V and 2 bases from J; bases unmatched to any gene: 9. CDR1 TSWWSYY and CDR2 QGS come from the germline V gene. The CDR3 DNA reads as TGTGCTCTATCTCGCATCTGGGGGATAACCGATAAACTCATCTTT. Translation: CALSRIWGITDKLIF.

The sample holds a few counts of this clone. The gene calls are TRDV1 and TRDJ1; 10 nucleotides line up with TRDD3. In germline, CDR1 is TSWWSYY, CDR2 QGS. Unmatched junction bases numbered 14, after V lost 1 base and J lost 0 bases. The CDR3 has 20 residues. DNA of the CDR3: TGTGCTCTTGGGGAACCTTGCTCTACTGGGGGATGGGAAGACACCGATAAACTCATCTTT. It yields the protein CALGEPCSTGGWEDTDKLIF.

A J gene of TRDJ1 was called, though the V gene was not; TRDD3 was called by the table and not checked on the DNA. CDR3 length: 14 residues. The CDR3 region is CALGLRRGIGKLIF. In DNA form, the CDR3 reads TGTGCTCTTGGGCTCCGCAGGGGGATTGGTAAACTCATCTTT.

This clone was seen just once. The chain links TRDV1 to TRDJ1; 12 nucleotides line up with TRDD3. TCRdb leaves out the J gene; it was filled in here by matching the DNA to germline. This CDR3 region has 25 residues. Germline CDR1 reads TSWWSYY; CDR2 reads QGS. Germline trimming cut 2 bases from V and 4 bases from J; bases unmatched to any gene: 32. The CDR3 sequence: CALGERETLLPAQNWGILGLDKLIF. The CDR3 DNA follows: TGTGCTCTTGGGGAAAGGGAAACCCTCCTACCGGCTCAGAACTGGGGGATACTCGGGCTCGATAAACTCATCTTT.

The V call is TRDV1, the J call TRDJ1; no clear D. Trimming shortened V by 1 base and J by 3 bases, and 18 bases separated the two germline ends. Germline V gene sequence: CDR1 TSWWSYY, CDR2 QGS. The CDR3 totals 17 residues. CDR3 in amino acids: CALGERRLPRPPDKLIF. The CDR3 region has the DNA TGTGCTCTTGGGGAACGGCGTCTACCGCGCCCACCCGATAAACTCATCTTT.

The J gene is given as TRDJ1, and the V gene is not called; TRDD3, the table's D call, lacks a check against the DNA. This CDR3 is 22 amino acids long. CDR3 sequence reads: CALGELSVQIRVGDPTADKLIF. The CDR3 bases are TGTGCTCTTGGGGAACTTTCCGTACAAATAAGGGTGGGGGACCCCACCGCCGATAAACTCATCTTT.

V and J are TRDV1 and TRDJ1; 9 bases align to TRDD3. This CDR3 has 23 residues. Trimming removed 0 bases from V and 0 bases from J; junction bases left unmatched: 23. CDR1 is TSWWSYY, CDR2 QGS, per germline. CDR3 DNA: TGTGCTCTTGGGGAACTACACTTGGAGAATCCATCGGGGATACGCTGGTACACCGATAAACTCATCTTT. It encodes CALGELHLENPSGIRWYTDKLIF.